This TCR beta chain emerged from a study of blood T cell repertoires in COVID-19 (dated by TCRdb to the early 2020s). Background for the entire study: Samples from collaborators originated in the United States, Italy and Spain and spanned both the acute and convalescent phases of COVID-19. Nearly every sample came with metadata listing a de-identified subject ID, COVID-19 status, age in years and sex. Subjects who had been exposed to COVID-19, were actively infected with it, or had recovered from it provided the deeply sampled blood TCRbeta repertoires that made up the dataset. Where available, HLA class I and class II types were obtained from metadata supplied by the sample provider rather than from assay-based typing. The repertoires were released in a freely available public database meant as a resource for research on the immune response to SARS-CoV-2. The samples were drawn from the first 160 participants of the ongoing ImmuneRACE study and from some 1,300 subjects provided by 6 global collaborators. The prospective study material was composed of cDNA or gDNA derived from T cells, B-cell-depleted T cells, or PBMCs. The investigation overall reported the following: Clinical and demographic metadata were provided uncurated, with the amount varying by source and participant.

Whole blood was collected in K2EDTA tubes by collaborating institutions according to the institutions' own protocols. For TCRbeta analysis, collaborators shipped samples in one of three forms: frozen whole blood, isolated PBMCs, or DNA extracted from either of those sample types. With respect to this clone: Its antigen specificity is not known. Within one base of it there is no much larger clone, and no base qualities were kept.

TCRbeta CDR3 regions were amplified from genomic DNA by means of the immunoSEQ Assay, a bias-controlled multiplex PCR. Processing in the source paper ran as follows. The number of nucleated cells in each sample was estimated by amplification of reference gene primers within the assay. To quantify the absolute abundance of each unique TCRbeta CDR3 rearrangement, sequence reads were collapsed and filtered. For each sample, productive Simpson clonality was calculated as the square root of Simpson's diversity index over productive rearrangements. Drawn from immuneACCESS, this table holds only the in-frame rearrangements with V and J called that TCRdb kept. Clones are partly lost; checked studies trace under half to an unresolved V gene and leave the rest unexplained. V and J calls and clone size are copied from that table; D and trimming were computed from the DNA. In all, the sample holds tens of thousands of clones, and roughly 87% of those were seen once. The ten largest clones represent 15% to 20% of the sample.

In the germline V gene, CDR1 corresponds to SGDLS and CDR2 to YYNGEE. The CDR3 spans 16 residues, from the cysteine through the phenylalanine. The read is trimmed to its CDR3 DNA, 48 bases read in frame from base 1. V trim: 2 bases; J trim: 7 bases; unmatched bases: 9. The chain is encoded by TRBV9 joined to TRBJ2-1; TRBD2 aligns with 10 central bases. This TCR was sampled from a human donor with active COVID-19. The donor label of this sample is uncertain. The sample consisted of peripheral blood. Read as DNA, the sequence is TGTGCCAGCAGCGTCGAGCTAGCGGGGGTTTCTAATGAGCAGTTCTTC. It translates to CASSVELAGVSNEQFF.